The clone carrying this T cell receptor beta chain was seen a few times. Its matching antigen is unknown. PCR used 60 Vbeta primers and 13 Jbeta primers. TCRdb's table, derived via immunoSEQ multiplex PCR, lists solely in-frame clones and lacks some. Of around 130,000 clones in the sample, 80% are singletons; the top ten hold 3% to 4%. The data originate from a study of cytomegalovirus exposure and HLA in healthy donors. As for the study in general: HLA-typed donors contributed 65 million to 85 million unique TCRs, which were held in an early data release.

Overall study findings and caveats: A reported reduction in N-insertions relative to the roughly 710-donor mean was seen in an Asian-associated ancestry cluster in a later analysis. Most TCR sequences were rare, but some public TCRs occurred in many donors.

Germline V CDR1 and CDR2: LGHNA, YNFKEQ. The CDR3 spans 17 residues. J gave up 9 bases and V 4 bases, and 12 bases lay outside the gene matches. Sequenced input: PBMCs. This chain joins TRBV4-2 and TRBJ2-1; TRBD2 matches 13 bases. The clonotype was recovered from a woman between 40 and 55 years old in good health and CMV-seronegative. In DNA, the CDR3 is TGTGCCAGCAGCCCGATTACTAGCGGGAGGGCGGGGGGTGAGCAGTTCTTC. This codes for CASSPITSGRAGGEQFF.